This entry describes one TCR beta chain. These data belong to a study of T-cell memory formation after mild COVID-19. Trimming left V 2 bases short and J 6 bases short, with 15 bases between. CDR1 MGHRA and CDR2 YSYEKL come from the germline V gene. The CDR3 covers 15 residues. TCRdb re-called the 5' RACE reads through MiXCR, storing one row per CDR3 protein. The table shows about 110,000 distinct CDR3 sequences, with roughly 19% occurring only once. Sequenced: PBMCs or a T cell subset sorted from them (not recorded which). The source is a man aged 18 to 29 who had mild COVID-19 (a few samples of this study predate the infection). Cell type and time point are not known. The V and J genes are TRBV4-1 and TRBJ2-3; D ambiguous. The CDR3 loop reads CASSQTGPAWDTQYF. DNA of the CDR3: TGCGCCAGCAGCCAAACTGGCCCAGCATGGGATACGCAGTATTTT.